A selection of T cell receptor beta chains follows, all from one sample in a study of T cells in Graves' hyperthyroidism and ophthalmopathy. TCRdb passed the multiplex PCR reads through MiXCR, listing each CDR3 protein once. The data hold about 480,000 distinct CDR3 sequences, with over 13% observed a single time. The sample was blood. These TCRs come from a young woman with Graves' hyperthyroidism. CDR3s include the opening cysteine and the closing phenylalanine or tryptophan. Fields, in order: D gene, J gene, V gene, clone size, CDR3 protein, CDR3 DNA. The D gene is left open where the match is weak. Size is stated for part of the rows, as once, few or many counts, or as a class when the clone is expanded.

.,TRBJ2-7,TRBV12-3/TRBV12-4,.,CASSLLPSAYEQYF,TGTGCCAGCAGTTTATTGCCGTCCGCCTACGAGCAGTACTTC
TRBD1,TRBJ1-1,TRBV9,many,CASSGRQGHTEAFF,TGTGCCAGCAGCGGCAGACAGGGTCACACTGAAGCTTTCTTT
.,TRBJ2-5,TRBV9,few,CASRRLGRAGETQYF,TGTGCCAGCAGACGTCTAGGCAGGGCTGGTGAGACTCAGTACTTC
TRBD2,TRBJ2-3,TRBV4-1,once,CASSQYSGTSTDTQYF,TGCGCCAGCAGCCAATATAGCGGGACTAGCACAGATACGCAGTATTTT
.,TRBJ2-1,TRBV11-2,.,CASSRDRNNEQFF,TGTGCCAGCAGCCGCGACAGGAACAATGAGCAGTTCTTC
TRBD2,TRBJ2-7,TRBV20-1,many,CSARPSGNYEQYF,TGCAGTGCTAGGCCTAGCGGGAATTACGAGCAGTACTTC
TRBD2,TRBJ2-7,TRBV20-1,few,CSARVWRETSYEQYF,TGCAGTGCTAGAGTATGGCGGGAGACCTCCTACGAGCAGTACTTC
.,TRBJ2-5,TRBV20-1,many,CSAFSAVRRETQYF,TGCAGTGCTTTTTCAGCGGTTAGGCGGGAGACCCAGTACTTC
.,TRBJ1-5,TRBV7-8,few,CASTLGRGSNQPQHF,TGTGCCAGCACCTTAGGGAGGGGGAGCAATCAGCCCCAGCATTTT
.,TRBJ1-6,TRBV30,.,CAWSVTGQRENSPLHF,TGTGCCTGGAGTGTTACGGGCCAGAGAGAGAATTCACCCCTCCACTTT
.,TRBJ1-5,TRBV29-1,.,CSVGQDNQPQHF,TGCAGCGTTGGACAGGATAATCAGCCCCAGCATTTT
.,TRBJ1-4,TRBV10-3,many,CAISEDEKLFF,TGTGCCATCAGTGAGGACGAAAAACTGTTTTTT
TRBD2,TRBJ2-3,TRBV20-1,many,CSASSGNEATDTQYF,TGCAGTGCTAGTAGCGGGAATGAAGCGACAGATACGCAGTATTTT
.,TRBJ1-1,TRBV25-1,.,CASSFRGMNTEAFF,TGTGCCAGCAGCTTTCGGGGAATGAACACTGAAGCTTTCTTT
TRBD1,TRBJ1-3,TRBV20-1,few,CSARGQLGNTIYF,TGCAGTGCTAGGGGACAGCTTGGAAACACCATATATTTT
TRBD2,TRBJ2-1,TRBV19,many,CASMNGASGRVWGNEQFF,TGTGCCAGTATGAATGGGGCTAGCGGGAGAGTATGGGGCAATGAGCAGTTCTTC
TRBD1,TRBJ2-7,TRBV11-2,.,CASSLGGQGLLSSYERYF,TGTGCCAGCAGCTTAGGCGGACAGGGTCTATTAAGCTCCTACGAGCGGTACTTC